This T cell receptor (beta chain) is from a study of identical twins. TCRdb independently ran MiXCR on the 5' RACE reads; one entry per CDR3 protein. The data contain approximately 630,000 distinct CDR3 sequences, under 8.5% of them singletons. CDR3 length equals 12 residues. Trimming shortened V by 6 bases and J by 4 bases, and 7 bases separated the two germline ends. This clonotype was seen a handful of times. This sample also appeared in a second study, on yellow fever vaccine responses in identical twins.

The rearrangement joins TRBV12-3 or TRBV12-4 to TRBJ1-3; D gene unclear. The origin of this receptor is a woman aged 18-35 years in good health. The sequenced sample consisted of PBMCs. CDR3 in DNA: TGTGCCAGCAGCGACGGCGGAAACACCATATATTTT. Translating gives CASSDGGNTIYF.